These 14 T cell receptor beta chains share one sample of origin, sequenced in a study of OX40 agonist ivuxolimab in advanced cancers. Profiling relied on immunoSEQ multiplex PCR, and the TCRdb table lists in-frame clones only, not all of them. Seen here are under 110,000 clones, about nine tenths observed once, and the top ten hold 0.48%. The specimen comprised CD4+ or CD8+ T cells sorted from blood, sampled in a trial of the OX40 agonist ivuxolimab. Receptor source: an adult with an advanced solid tumor such as melanoma, head and neck, liver or kidney cancer.

This clone was detected once. V is TRBV6-6 and J is TRBJ1-1; D is possibly TRBD1 (6 bases). Germline lookup yields CDR1 MNHNY and CDR2 SVGAGI (reference sequence). This CDR3 has 14 amino acids. V shed 8 bases and J shed 2 bases, with 15 bases lying between them. In nucleotides, the CDR3 is TGTGCCAGCCGAAGGGAAGGGGGAAACACTGAAGCTTTCTTT. Protein sequence: CASRREGGNTEAFF.

V is TRBV2 and J is TRBJ1-2, with 7 bases matching TRBD1. With 8 bases clipped from V and 2 bases from J, the junction kept 5 bases outside the gene matches. CDR3 size: 13 residues. Germline V gives CDR1 SNHLY, CDR2 FYNNEI. Here the CDR3 reads CASPGTENYGYTF. The CDR3 bases are TGTGCCAGCCCCGGGACAGAGAACTATGGCTACACCTTC.

The rearrangement joins TRBV7-3 to TRBJ2-7; TRBD1 or TRBD2 may be the D gene (6 bases each). Germline V gene data show CDR1 as SGHTA and CDR2 as FQGTGA. The germline V and J ends were trimmed by 3 bases and 7 bases, with 13 bases remaining between them. The CDR3 extends over 13 amino acids. The CDR3 sequence is CASSFSTGREQYF. CDR3 sequence (DNA): TGTGCCAGCAGCTTCTCAACAGGGAGGGAGCAGTACTTC.

The chain combines TRBV4-1 with TRBJ1-3; possibly TRBD1 for D (5 bases). The CDR3 runs to 16 residues. Germline V CDR1 and CDR2: MGHRA, YSYEKL. V was shortened by 3 bases and J by 0 bases, with 12 bases between the two germline ends. CDR3 amino acids: CASSQGVMGSGNTIYF. The DNA for the CDR3 is TGCGCCAGCAGCCAGGGGGTAATGGGCTCTGGAAACACCATATATTTT.

The V gene is TRBV6-5, the J gene TRBJ2-1; TRBD1 might be the D (6 bases). V shed 6 bases and J shed 7 bases, with 19 bases lying between them. This CDR3 is built from 15 residues. Germline V gene lookup returns CDR1 MNHEY and CDR2 SVGAGI. CDR3 coding DNA: TGTGCCAGCAGCAGAATTTCGACAGGAAGAAATGAGCAGTTCTTC. It codes for CASSRISTGRNEQFF.

The J gene is TRBJ2-7, the V gene TRBV5-8; D is perhaps TRBD2 (5 bases). The germline gives CDR1 SGHTS, CDR2 YDEGEE. This CDR3 has 14 residues. Trimming removed 0 bases from V and 2 bases from J, with 9 bases in between. The CDR3 DNA follows: TGTGCCAGCAGCTTGGGGACGGGAACCTACGAGCAGTACTTC. This codes for CASSLGTGTYEQYF.

About this clone: Other nucleotide sequences in the sample specify the same CDR3. The chain's CDR3 is CASSLTRTIGSPLHF. CDR3 sequence (DNA): TGTGCCAGCAGCCTTACTAGGACTATCGGTTCACCCCTCCACTTT. The rearrangement uses TRBV28 and TRBJ1-6; the D is unclear. Germline CDR1 reads MDHEN; CDR2 reads SYDVKM. With 6 bases removed from V and 9 bases from J, the gap between germline ends came to 18 bases. This CDR3 region has 15 residues.

The chain joins TRBV6-5 to TRBJ2-7; 13 nucleotides line up with TRBD2. CDR1 and CDR2 (germline): MNHEY, SVGAGI. CDR3 length equals 16 residues. Trimming at V came to 0 bases and at J to 2 bases, leaving 1 base not matched to a gene. CDR3 protein: CASSYSGLAGAYEQYF. CDR3 DNA: TGTGCCAGCAGTTACTCCGGACTAGCGGGGGCCTACGAGCAGTACTTC.

V is TRBV5-4 and J is TRBJ1-5; 8 bases align to TRBD1. The V gene end was trimmed by 3 bases and the J gene end by 6 bases; junction bases not matched to a gene: 5. Germline loops: CDR1 SGHNT, CDR2 YYREEE (reference sequence). This CDR3 region has 14 residues. DNA for the CDR3: TGTGCCAGCAGCTCAGGACAGGGAGGTCAGCCCCAGCATTTT. Translating it yields CASSSGQGGQPQHF.

The V gene is TRBV7-6, the J gene TRBJ1-5, with 8 bases fitting TRBD1. The CDR3 is 15 residues long. Trimming at V came to 5 bases and at J to 3 bases, leaving 6 bases not matched to a gene. Germline CDR1 reads SGHVS; CDR2 reads FNYEAQ. The DNA of the CDR3 is TGTGCCAGCAGCCCGGGACAGGCGAACAATCAGCCCCAGCATTTT. Amino acids: CASSPGQANNQPQHF.

The genes are TRBV4-3 and TRBJ2-3; D not certain. This CDR3 contains 17 residues. Trimming stripped 0 bases from V and 5 bases from J, with 18 bases between. CDR1 LGHNA and CDR2 YSLEER come from the germline V gene. The CDR3 loop is CASSQDARGDWGDTQYF. The CDR3 DNA follows: TGCGCCAGCAGCCAAGACGCAAGAGGAGACTGGGGAGATACGCAGTATTTT.

A word on this clone: This specimen includes other DNA sequences encoding the same CDR3. This chain connects TRBV7-9 to TRBJ1-4, with 9 bases identical to TRBD1. CDR1 and CDR2 (germline): SEHNR, FQNEAQ (reference sequence). After removal of 5 bases from V and 8 bases from J, the junction contained 6 bases not matched to a gene. This CDR3 is built from 14 residues. CDR3 loop: CASSLGTGREKLFF. The CDR3 DNA reads TGTGCCAGCAGCCTAGGGACAGGGCGAGAAAAACTGTTTTTT.

This sequence joins TRBV4-2 and TRBJ2-2; 7 bases match TRBD1. V shed 1 base and J 4 bases; nucleotides not matched to a gene: 3. Germline CDR1 LGHNA, CDR2 YNFKEQ. CDR3 length: 15 residues. The CDR3 loop is CASSQGQGVTGELFF. CDR3 in DNA: TGTGCCAGCAGCCAAGGGCAGGGGGTCACCGGGGAGCTGTTTTTT.

The V and J genes are TRBV6-1 and TRBJ1-2, with TRBD1 as a possible D gene (6 bases). Deletions cut 0 bases from V and 7 bases from J, with 15 bases between. CDR1 is MNHNS and CDR2 is SASEGT in the germline V gene. This CDR3 region has 15 residues. The CDR3: CASSEALRGAGGYTF. CDR3 bases: TGTGCCAGCAGTGAAGCGCTTCGGGGGGCTGGTGGCTACACCTTC.